The TCR beta chain described here comes from a study of identical twins. Study-wide results and limits: Insertions were reduced in abundant cord blood beta clonotypes but not in memory repertoires.

TCRdb reanalysed the 5' RACE reads using MiXCR and keeps one entry per CDR3 protein. The repertoire includes 250,000 to 300,000 distinct CDR3 sequences, roughly 8.6% of them detected once, and around 7.1% sits in the top ten. There are many counts of this clonotype. Its specificity is unknown. This CDR3 has 16 residues. V shed 5 bases and J shed 4 bases, with 19 bases lying between them. Germline values: CDR1 SGHTA, CDR2 FQGNSA. The sample was also reused in another study, on yellow fever vaccine responses in identical twins.

The gene calls are TRBV7-2 and TRBJ2-3, with a possible D match to TRBD2 (7 bases). This receptor was obtained from a woman aged 18-29 years in good health. Material: CD8+ T cells sorted from blood. The CDR3 DNA is TGTGCCAGCAGCCTGCTTGGGGGGGGCCTGTCAGATACGCAGTATTTT. It codes for CASSLLGGGLSDTQYF.